This paragraph covers one T cell receptor (beta chain) sequence. Its antigen is as yet unknown. The data were obtained in a study of cytomegalovirus exposure and HLA in healthy donors. Regarding the study as a whole: In the approximately 130 validation repertoires, roughly 94% of cluster scores exceeded 0, per a later analysis. It was 150 to 200 TCR beta chains that were listed as cytomegalovirus-associated. Across donors, most TCRs were seen rarely, yet some public ones were widespread.

Clones were sequenced by immunoSEQ multiplex PCR, and TCRdb holds only the in-frame ones, with some missing. The sample yields about 65,000 clones, about 94% seen once. This clonotype was obtained from a man younger than 35 in good health and CMV-seropositive. Specimen: PBMCs.

The CDR3 is CASSSHPGQVEAFF. The CDR3 coding sequence is TGTGCCAGCAGCTCCCACCCAGGACAGGTTGAAGCTTTCTTT. This chain joins TRBV5-4 and TRBJ1-1; TRBD1 agrees at 7 bases. The CDR3 totals 14 residues. CDR1 is SGHNT and CDR2 is YYREEE in the germline V gene (reference sequence). V lost 3 bases and J lost 7; bases outside the gene matches: 9.